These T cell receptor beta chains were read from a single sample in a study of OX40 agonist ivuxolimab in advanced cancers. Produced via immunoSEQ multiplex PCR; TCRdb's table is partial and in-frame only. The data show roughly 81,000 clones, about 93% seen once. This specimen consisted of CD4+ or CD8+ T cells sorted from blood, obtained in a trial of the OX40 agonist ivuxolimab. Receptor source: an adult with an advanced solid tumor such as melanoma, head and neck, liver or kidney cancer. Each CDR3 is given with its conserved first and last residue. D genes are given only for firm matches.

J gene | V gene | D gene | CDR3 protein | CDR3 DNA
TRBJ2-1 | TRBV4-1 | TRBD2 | CASSPRASGSSYNEQFF | TGCGCCAGCAGCCCCCGAGCTAGCGGGAGCTCCTACAATGAGCAGTTCTTC
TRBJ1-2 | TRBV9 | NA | CASSVNFDSPAGYTF | TGTGCCAGCAGCGTAAATTTCGACTCCCCGGCGGGCTACACCTTC
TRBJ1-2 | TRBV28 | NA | CASSPRVGYTF | TGTGCCAGCAGTCCCCGTGTAGGCTACACCTTC
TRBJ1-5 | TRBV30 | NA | CAWSVGYGQPQHF | TGTGCCTGGAGTGTCGGGTATGGACAGCCCCAGCATTTT
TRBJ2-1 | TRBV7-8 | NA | CASSLNFGGEQFF | TGTGCCAGCAGCTTGAATTTTGGTGGTGAGCAGTTCTTC
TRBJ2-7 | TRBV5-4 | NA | CASNEDPGRSYEQYF | TGTGCCAGCAACGAAGACCCGGGGCGTTCCTACGAGCAGTACTTC
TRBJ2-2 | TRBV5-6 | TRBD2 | CASSLWREGTGELFF | TGTGCCAGCAGCTTGTGGCGGGAGGGCACCGGGGAGCTGTTTTTT
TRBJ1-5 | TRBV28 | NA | CASSLQPLGSQPQHF | TGTGCCAGCAGTTTACAGCCCCTCGGGAGTCAGCCCCAGCATTTT
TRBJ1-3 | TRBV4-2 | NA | CASSQGHDSGNTIYF | TGTGCCAGCAGCCAAGGACATGACTCTGGAAACACCATATATTTT
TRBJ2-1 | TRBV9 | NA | CASSAGYNEQFF | TGTGCCAGCAGCGCTGGGTACAATGAGCAGTTCTTC
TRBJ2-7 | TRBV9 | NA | CASSPTREPSYEQYF | TGTGCCAGCAGCCCGACACGAGAGCCTTCCTACGAGCAGTACTTC
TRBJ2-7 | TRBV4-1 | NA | CASSQDGQGRSYEQYF | TGCGCCAGCAGCCAAGACGGGCAGGGGAGATCCTACGAGCAGTACTTC
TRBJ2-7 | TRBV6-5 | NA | CASTSGQSGGEQYF | TGTGCCAGCACCTCGGGACAAAGCGGCGGCGAGCAGTACTTC
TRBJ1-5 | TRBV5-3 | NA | CARSSGVGCRQPQHF | TGTGCCAGAAGCTCTGGAGTGGGGTGTCGACAGCCCCAGCATTTT